One and the same sample provided the 18 T cell receptor beta chains below, sequenced in a study of blood T cells in healthy people across ages (dated by TCRdb to between 2015 and 2016). Library preparation used 5' RACE. Data came from an Illumina HiSeq 2500. A second PCR of roughly 6 to 11 cycles was run with a J-beta primer mix and a sample-barcoded 5' primer. TCRdb's own reprocessing of the public reads used fastp at Q25 and MiXCR and kept productive beta chains. Each CDR3 protein gets just one entry, which takes the most common genes and DNA from the rows behind it. In all, the sample holds around 500,000 distinct CDR3 sequences, and 40% to 55% of those were seen once. The ten largest clones add up to just under 25% of the sample. The sequencing input was blood. These receptors were collected from an elderly man in good health.

The V gene is TRBV4-1, the J gene TRBJ2-5; D could derive from TRBD1 or TRBD2 (6 bases each). Deletions cut 2 bases from V and 0 bases from J, with 10 bases between. Germline CDR1 is MGHRA and CDR2 is YSYEKL. The CDR3 covers 15 residues. CDR3 loop: CASSQLGGNQETQYF. The CDR3 region has the DNA TGCGCCAGCAGCCAACTAGGGGGGAACCAAGAGACCCAGTACTTC.

The chain employs TRBV4-2 and TRBJ1-4; weak D call: TRBD1 (5 bases). V lost 0 bases and J 8 bases, leaving 13 bases between the germline ends. The CDR3 is 15 residues long. Germline V lookup: CDR1 LGHNA, CDR2 YNFKEQ. The CDR3, as DNA: TGTGCCAGCAGCCAAGATCTGGAGGACACAGAAAAACTGTTTTTT. This gives the protein CASSQDLEDTEKLFF.

This chain uses TRBV9 with TRBJ1-1, with D perhaps TRBD1 (5 bases). The CDR3 has 12 residues. Deletions cut 4 bases from V and 8 bases from J, with 12 bases between. Germline CDR1 SGDLS, CDR2 YYNGEE. The DNA of the CDR3 is TGTGCCAGCAGCCATCTCGGGGGGGAAGCTTTCTTT. Translating it yields CASSHLGGEAFF.

The CDR3 nucleotides are TGTGCCAGCAGTCTGGACAGGACCTCCTCTGGAAACACCATATATTTT. Translated: CASSLDRTSSGNTIYF. The rearrangement uses TRBV6-6 and TRBJ1-3, with 7 bases fitting TRBD1. This CDR3 has 16 amino acids. V was pared by 5 bases and J by 0 bases, with 7 bases of the junction left unmatched. CDR1 is MNHNY, CDR2 SVGAGI, per germline (reference sequence).

The J gene is TRBJ2-4, the V gene TRBV7-2, with D unresolved. V was cut by 2 bases and J by 0 bases, with 11 bases left in between. The germline V gene has CDR1 SGHTA and CDR2 FQGNSA. The CDR3 is 16 residues long. DNA for the CDR3: TGTGCCAGCAGCTTAAAGGCAGGATTAGCCAAAAACATTCAGTACTTC. It encodes CASSLKAGLAKNIQYF.

This clonotype was counted between two and nine times. Possible read error: a much larger clone is one base away. V gene TRBV6-6 combines with J gene TRBJ1-5; TRBD1 might be the D (5 bases). The CDR3 is 14 residues long. CDR1 MNHNY and CDR2 SVGAGI come from the germline V gene (reference sequence). Trimming took off 2 bases at V and 4 bases at J, with 9 bases between the two ends. The CDR3 DNA reads TGTGCCAGCAGTTACGCGTGGGGGAATCAGCCCCAGCATTTT. This gives the protein CASSYAWGNQPQHF.

The chain has TRBV4-2 and TRBJ2-1; 7 bases fit TRBD1. Per the germline V gene, CDR1 is LGHNA and CDR2 is YNFKEQ. The CDR3 covers 14 residues. Trimming at V came to 4 bases and at J to 12 bases, leaving 12 bases not matched to a gene. DNA of the CDR3: TGTGCCAGCAGCCCGGGACAGAAGCTGGTCGGGCAGTTCTTC. Amino acid sequence: CASSPGQKLVGQFF.

With respect to this clonotype: A single base separates this from a much larger clone, so it may be a read error. The chain employs TRBV6-6 and TRBJ2-7; perhaps TRBD1 as D (5 bases). CDR1 MNHNY and CDR2 SVGAGI come from the germline V gene (reference sequence). CDR3 length equals 13 residues. Here the CDR3 DNA reads TGTACCAGCAGTGTCGACAGCCTTTACGAGCAGTACTTC. Translating it yields CTSSVDSLYEQYF.

This clonotype was seen only a few times. The J gene is TRBJ2-5, the V gene TRBV28, with TRBD1 matching 8 bases. The J segment lost 1 base and the V segment lost 6 bases, leaving 4 bases of the junction unmatched. In germline, CDR1 is MDHEN, CDR2 SYDVKM. This CDR3 has 14 residues. CDR3: CASSPGGRQETQYF. The CDR3 region has the DNA TGTGCCAGCAGCCCAGGGGGCCGCCAAGAGACCCAGTACTTC.

This clonotype was counted between two and nine times. V usage is TRBV6-5 and J usage is TRBJ2-3, with TRBD2 identical over 7 bases. The CDR3 contains 16 residues. The V and J ends lost 1 base and 3 bases, in that order; junction bases with no gene match: 7. Germline loops: CDR1 MNHEY, CDR2 SVGAGI. The CDR3 protein is CASSYLGRALTDTQYF. The CDR3 DNA sequence: TGTGCCAGCAGTTACTTGGGGAGGGCCCTGACAGATACGCAGTATTTT.

The chain couples TRBV4-3 to TRBJ1-2; 7 bases line up with TRBD1. Per the germline V gene, CDR1 is LGHNA and CDR2 is YSLEER. With 4 bases clipped from V and 4 bases from J, the junction kept 9 bases outside the gene matches. CDR3 size: 15 residues. The CDR3 nucleotides are TGCGCCAGCAGCCTCGACAGGGTGGGTAGCTATGGCTACACCTTC. It translates to CASSLDRVGSYGYTF.

The chain couples TRBV29-1 to TRBJ2-3, with a weak D call TRBD2 (6 bases). This CDR3 contains 15 residues. Germline assignment: CDR1 SQVTM and CDR2 ANQGSEA. V gave up 7 bases and J gave up 4 bases, with 21 bases separating them. CDR3: CSASLNGGHSDTQYF. CDR3 nucleotide sequence: TGCAGCGCGAGCTTGAATGGAGGGCATTCAGATACGCAGTATTTT.

This clonotype was detected once. The CDR3 DNA reads TGTGCCAGCAGTTGGGGGGTTGGGGAGACCCAGTACTTC. Translation gives CASSWGVGETQYF. This chain connects TRBV28 to TRBJ2-5, with a tentative D call TRBD2 (6 bases). Germline CDR1 is MDHEN and CDR2 is SYDVKM. The CDR3 loop spans 13 amino acids. V lost 4 bases, J lost 5 bases, and 11 bases lay in between.

This chain connects TRBV29-1 to TRBJ2-3; no definite D call. V dropped 7 bases and J dropped 4 bases, with 18 bases sitting between them. Germline assignment: CDR1 SQVTM and CDR2 ANQGSEA. The length of the CDR3 is 14 residues. The CDR3 protein is CSAQRGGGADTQYF. The DNA for the CDR3 is TGCAGCGCCCAGAGAGGTGGTGGGGCAGATACGCAGTATTTT.

The J gene is TRBJ2-2, the V gene TRBV5-1; the match to TRBD1 covers 8 bases. V shed 4 bases and J 3 bases; nucleotides not matched to a gene: 14. The CDR3 spans 18 residues. CDR1 SGHRS and CDR2 YFSETQ come from the germline V gene. The CDR3 bases are TGCGCCAGCAGCGGGGTCAGGGGGCGCATTTCGGACACCGGGGAGCTGTTTTTT. It yields the protein CASSGVRGRISDTGELFF.

This clonotype turned up a few times. J is TRBJ2-7 and V is TRBV10-3; tentatively, D is TRBD2 (6 bases). V shed 6 bases and J shed 3 bases, with 18 bases lying between them. CDR3 length: 15 amino acids. Germline CDR1 ENHRY, CDR2 SYGVKD. CDR3 DNA sequence: TGTGCCATCAGATCCGCCGGGACTCTTAACTACGAGCAGTACTTC. The encoded protein is CAIRSAGTLNYEQYF.

DNA for the CDR3: TGCAGTGCTGGGGACAGGGGGGTCACAGATACGCAGTATTTT. Translated: CSAGDRGVTDTQYF. The gene calls are TRBV20-1 and TRBJ2-3, with 11 bases identical to TRBD1. The CDR3 is 14 amino acids. The J segment lost 2 bases and the V segment lost 5 bases, leaving 3 bases of the junction unmatched. The germline V gene has CDR1 DFQATT and CDR2 SNEGSKA (reference sequence).

This clonotype was counted between two and nine times. V and J are TRBV12-3 or TRBV12-4 and TRBJ2-5; TRBD2 might be the D (6 bases). Trimming took 5 bases from V and 4 from J, leaving 20 bases between them. The CDR3 consists of 16 residues. For the CDR3, the DNA is TGTGCCAGCAGTCCCTCCCTGCAGGGAGGTTCAGAGACCCAGTACTTC. Amino acid sequence: CASSPSLQGGSETQYF.